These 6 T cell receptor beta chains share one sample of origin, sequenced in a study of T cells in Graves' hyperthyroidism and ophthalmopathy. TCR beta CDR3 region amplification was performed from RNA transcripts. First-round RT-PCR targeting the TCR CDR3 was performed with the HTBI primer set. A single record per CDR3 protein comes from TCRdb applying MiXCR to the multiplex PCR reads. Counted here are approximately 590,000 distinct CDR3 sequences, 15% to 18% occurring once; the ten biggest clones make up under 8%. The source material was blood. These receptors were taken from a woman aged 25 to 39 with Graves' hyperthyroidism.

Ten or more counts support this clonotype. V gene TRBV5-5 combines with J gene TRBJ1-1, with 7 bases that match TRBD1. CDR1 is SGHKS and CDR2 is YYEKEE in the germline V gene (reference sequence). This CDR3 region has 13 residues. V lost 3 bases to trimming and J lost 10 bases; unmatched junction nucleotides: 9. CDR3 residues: CASSYDRESRAFF. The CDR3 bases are TGTGCCAGCAGCTACGACAGGGAGTCCCGAGCTTTCTTT.

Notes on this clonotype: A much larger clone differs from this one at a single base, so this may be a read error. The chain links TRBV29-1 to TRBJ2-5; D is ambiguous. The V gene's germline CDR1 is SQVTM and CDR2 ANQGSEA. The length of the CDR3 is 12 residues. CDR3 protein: CSVHLAQGTQYF. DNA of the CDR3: TGCAGCGTCCATTTGGCCCAAGGGACCCAGTACTTC.

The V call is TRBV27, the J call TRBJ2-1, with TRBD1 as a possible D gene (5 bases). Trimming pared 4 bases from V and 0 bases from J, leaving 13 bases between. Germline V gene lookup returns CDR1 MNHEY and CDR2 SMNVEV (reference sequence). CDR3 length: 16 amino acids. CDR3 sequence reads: CASSYTTDSSYNEQFF. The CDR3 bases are TGTGCCAGCAGTTATACGACAGACAGCTCCTACAATGAGCAGTTCTTC.

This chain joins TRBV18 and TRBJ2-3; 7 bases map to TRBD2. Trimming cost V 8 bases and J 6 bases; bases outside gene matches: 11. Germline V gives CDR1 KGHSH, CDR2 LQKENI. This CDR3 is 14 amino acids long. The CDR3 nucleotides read TGTGCCAGCAGTTTGGCGGGAGAAGATGATACGCAGTATTTT. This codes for CASSLAGEDDTQYF.

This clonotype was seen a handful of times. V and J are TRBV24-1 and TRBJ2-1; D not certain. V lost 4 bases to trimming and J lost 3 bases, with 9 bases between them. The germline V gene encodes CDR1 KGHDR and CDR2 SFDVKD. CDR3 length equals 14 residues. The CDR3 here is CATSDAGHYNEQFF. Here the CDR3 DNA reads TGTGCCACCAGTGACGCCGGGCACTACAATGAGCAGTTCTTC.

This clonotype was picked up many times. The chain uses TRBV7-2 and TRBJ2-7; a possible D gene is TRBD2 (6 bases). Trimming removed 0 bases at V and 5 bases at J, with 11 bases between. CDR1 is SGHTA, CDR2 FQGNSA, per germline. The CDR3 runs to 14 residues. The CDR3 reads CASSLAPGLNEQYF. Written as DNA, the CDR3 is TGTGCCAGCAGCTTAGCGCCGGGACTCAACGAGCAGTACTTC.